The 27 T cell receptor beta chains reported below all come from one sample, sequenced in a study of blood T cell repertoires in COVID-19. Sequencing was performed with immunoSEQ multiplex PCR; in TCRdb, only in-frame clones are kept and a portion is missing. The data hold approximately 320,000 clones, with over 85% observed a single time. Sequencing input: peripheral blood. The receptors derive from a woman aged 25 to 39 with COVID-19, enrolled during active disease.

This chain uses TRBV29-1 with TRBJ1-1; tentative D call: TRBD1 (5 bases). Trimming shortened V by 3 bases and J by 1 base, and 9 bases separated the two germline ends. Germline CDR1 is SQVTM and CDR2 is ANQGSEA. There are 13 residues in the CDR3. The CDR3 reads CSVEYRTNTEAFF. CDR3 coding DNA: TGCAGCGTTGAGTACAGGACGAACACTGAAGCTTTCTTT. Combining the CDR3 with reference TRBV29-1 and TRBJ1-1 gives the whole variable domain SAVISQKPSRDICQRGTSLTIQCQVDSQVTMMFWYRQQPGQSLTLIATANQGSEATYESGFVIDKFPISRPNLTFSTLTVSNMSPEDSSIYLCSVEYRTNTEAFFGQGTRLTVV.

The chain recombines TRBV6-1 with TRBJ2-7, with 8 bases lining up with TRBD1. The CDR3 length is 15 residues. Trimming removed 1 base from V and 4 bases from J; junction bases left unmatched: 6. From germline, CDR1 is MNHNS and CDR2 SASEGT. The DNA for the CDR3 is TGTGCCAGCAGTGAAGGTCCAGGGGGCATGTACGAGCAGTACTTC. Residues: CASSEGPGGMYEQYF.

The chain joins TRBV14 to TRBJ2-7, with D possibly matching TRBD2 (6 bases). Trimming pared 4 bases from V and 3 bases from J, leaving 13 bases between. In germline, CDR1 is SGHDN, CDR2 FVKESK. The CDR3 loop spans 14 amino acids. CDR3 in amino acids: CASSRGLIDYEQYF. Here the CDR3 DNA reads TGTGCCAGCAGCCGTGGACTAATCGACTACGAGCAGTACTTC.

The chain couples TRBV5-1 to TRBJ2-5; the D is unclear. The CDR3 length is 11 residues. Trimming removed 4 bases from V and 5 bases from J, with 6 bases in between. Per germline, CDR1 SGHRS and CDR2 YFSETQ. The CDR3 sequence: CASSDAETQYF. As DNA, the CDR3 is TGCGCCAGCAGCGATGCGGAGACCCAGTACTTC.

This chain links TRBV6-5 with TRBJ2-3, with D possibly being TRBD1 (6 bases). The V and J ends lost 3 bases and 3 bases respectively, with 10 bases between them. Germline V lookup: CDR1 MNHEY, CDR2 SVGAGI. The CDR3 has 14 residues. The CDR3 sequence: CASSYTGLTDTQYF. The CDR3 nucleotides are TGTGCCAGCAGTTATACAGGGTTAACAGATACGCAGTATTTT.

The V gene is TRBV18, the J gene TRBJ2-5, with 9 bases aligning to TRBD1. Trimming at V came to 5 bases and at J to 1 base, leaving 5 bases not matched to a gene. CDR1 is KGHSH, CDR2 LQKENI, per germline. The CDR3 loop spans 15 amino acids. The CDR3 loop reads CASSRRQGVQETQYF. The DNA for the CDR3 is TGTGCCAGCTCAAGACGACAGGGGGTCCAAGAGACCCAGTACTTC.

The rearrangement joins TRBV25-1 to TRBJ1-1; possibly TRBD1 for D (6 bases). Germline loops: CDR1 MGHDK, CDR2 SYGVNS. V was shortened by 6 bases and J by 4 bases, with 18 bases between the two germline ends. This CDR3 is 15 amino acids long. Written as DNA, the CDR3 is TGTGCCAGCAGGGGGTCGTCCGGGGGGCGCACTGAAGCTTTCTTT. Translated: CASRGSSGGRTEAFF.

V usage is TRBV12-5 and J usage is TRBJ2-2; 11 nucleotides match TRBD2. There are 17 residues in the CDR3. CDR1 and CDR2 from the germline V gene are LGHNT and FRNRAP. J was trimmed by 8 bases and V by 3 bases; bases with no gene match: 11. The CDR3 region has the DNA TGTGCTAGTGGTTTCCCTAGCGGGGGGCCTAAGTTAGGGGAGCTGTTTTTT. Amino acid sequence: CASGFPSGGPKLGELFF.

The V gene is TRBV24-1, the J gene TRBJ2-1; 8 nucleotides agree with TRBD1. J gave up 5 bases and V 5 bases, and 16 bases lay outside the gene matches. Looked up from germline, CDR1 is KGHDR and CDR2 is SFDVKD. This CDR3 has 18 amino acids. CDR3 coding DNA: TGTGCCACCAGTGCCCCAATGGGCCTGGACAGGGCTGACAATGAGCAGTTCTTC. Protein: CATSAPMGLDRADNEQFF.

This clone came up a few times. This chain connects TRBV28 to TRBJ1-1; TRBD1 agrees at 9 bases. The CDR3 runs to 14 residues. Germline lookup yields CDR1 MDHEN and CDR2 SYDVKM. With V trimmed by 10 bases and J by 2 bases, 8 bases remained unmatched. Written as DNA, the CDR3 is TGTGCCATTGACTTGGGACAGGGAAACACTGAAGCTTTCTTT. Translating it yields CAIDLGQGNTEAFF.

The J gene is TRBJ2-5, the V gene TRBV7-2, with 15 bases lining up with TRBD2. The germline V gene encodes CDR1 SGHTA and CDR2 FQGNSA. V lost 4 bases, J lost 6 bases, and 6 bases stayed unmatched. This CDR3 is built from 16 residues. CDR3 loop: CASSSGLAGGLKTQYF. The CDR3 DNA follows: TGTGCCAGCAGCTCTGGACTAGCGGGGGGGCTTAAGACCCAGTACTTC. Full variable domain (rest looked up from reference TRBV7-2 and TRBJ2-5): GAGVSQSPSNKVTEKGKDVELRCDPISGHTALYWYRQSLGQGLEFLIYFQGNSAPDKSGLPSDRFSAERTGGSVSTLTIQRTQQEDSAVYLCASSSGLAGGLKTQYFGPGTRLLVL.

The rearrangement uses TRBV19 and TRBJ2-7; 7 bases line up with TRBD1. The CDR3 runs to 15 residues. The V and J ends lost 1 base and 3 bases, in that order; junction bases with no gene match: 6. Germline CDR1 LNHDA, CDR2 SQIVND (reference sequence). In DNA form, the CDR3 reads TGTGCCAGTAGTATAGGGGGGACAGCGCACTACGAGCAGTACTTC. Its translation: CASSIGGTAHYEQYF.

The gene calls are TRBV5-1 and TRBJ2-5, with 7 positions matching TRBD2. V dropped 6 bases and J dropped 5; count of bases not matched to a gene: 7. CDR1 SGHRS and CDR2 YFSETQ come from the germline V gene. The CDR3 spans 13 residues. CDR3 loop: CASTQTGGETQYF. The DNA of the CDR3 is TGCGCCAGCACTCAGACGGGGGGTGAGACCCAGTACTTC. Together with reference TRBV5-1 and TRBJ2-5, the CDR3 gives the full variable domain: KAGVTQTPRYLIKTRGQQVTLSCSPISGHRSVSWYQQTPGQGLQFLFEYFSETQRNKGNFPGRFSGRQFSNSRSEMNVSTLELGDSALYLCASTQTGGETQYFGPGTRLLVL.

This clone was seen a few times. The CDR3: CASTPGLYSGNTIYF. Here the CDR3 DNA reads TGCGCCAGCACTCCGGGACTTTACTCTGGAAACACCATATATTTT. The rearrangement uses TRBV10-1 and TRBJ1-3; TRBD1 might be the D (5 bases). The V end lost 7 bases, the J end lost 0 bases, and 13 bases lay between the germline ends. The germline V gene has CDR1 WNHNN and CDR2 SYGVQD (reference sequence). The CDR3 runs to 15 residues.

This clone was seen just once. V usage is TRBV5-8 and J usage is TRBJ1-4, with D tentatively TRBD1 (6 bases). The CDR3 contains 15 residues. Germline V CDR1 and CDR2: SGHTS, YDEGEE. Trimming pared 0 bases from V and 5 bases from J, leaving 11 bases between. The CDR3: CASSLGLQGNEKLFF. DNA of the CDR3: TGTGCCAGCAGCTTGGGGTTGCAGGGGAATGAAAAACTGTTTTTT. The whole variable domain, remainder taken from reference TRBV5-8 and TRBJ1-4, is EAGVTQSPTHLIKTRGQQATLRCSPISGHTSVYWYQQALGLGLQFLLWYDEGEERNRGNFPPRFSGRQFPNYSSELNVNALELEDSALYLCASSLGLQGNEKLFFGSGTQLSVL.

This chain links TRBV6-2 or TRBV6-3 with TRBJ1-3; D gene ambiguous. This CDR3 contains 15 residues. The germline V and J ends were trimmed by 4 bases and 2 bases, with 12 bases remaining between them. Germline V lookup: CDR1 MNHEY, CDR2 SVGEGT. The CDR3 sequence is CASSSSWGAGNTIYF. The CDR3 region has the DNA TGTGCCAGCAGTTCGTCCTGGGGAGCTGGAAACACCATATATTTT.

This clone was seen only once. The CDR3 spells CASSKRGQYNSPLHF. DNA for the CDR3: TGTGCCAGCAGCAAAAGGGGACAATATAATTCACCCCTCCACTTT. The chain employs TRBV7-2 and TRBJ1-6; D is possibly TRBD1 (6 bases). Germline assignment: CDR1 SGHTA and CDR2 FQGNSA. The V and J ends lost 5 bases and 4 bases respectively, with 12 bases between them. The CDR3 is made up of 15 amino acids.

The rearrangement uses TRBV27 and TRBJ2-7; TRBD1 agrees at 7 bases. The CDR3 is 14 residues long. The germline V gene has CDR1 MNHEY and CDR2 SMNVEV (reference sequence). The J segment lost 4 bases and the V segment lost 4 bases, leaving 7 bases of the junction unmatched. CDR3 sequence (DNA): TGTGCCAGCAGTTCGACAGGGCGATTGTACGAGCAGTACTTC. This encodes CASSSTGRLYEQYF.

This clone was observed once. The chain joins TRBV18 to TRBJ2-3, with D perhaps TRBD2 (5 bases). Germline V gene lookup returns CDR1 KGHSH and CDR2 LQKENI. The CDR3 length is 14 residues. V lost 5 bases and J lost 12, with 21 bases in between. CDR3 sequence (DNA): TGTGCCAGCTCAACCCGGACGGCCCCTAGCTCCCAGTATTTT. This sequence encodes CASSTRTAPSSQYF.

The chain combines TRBV11-2 with TRBJ1-2, with a tentative D call TRBD1 (5 bases). Germline assignment: CDR1 SGHAT and CDR2 FQNNGV. The CDR3 length is 15 residues. Trimming pared 1 base from V and 2 bases from J, leaving 11 bases between. CDR3 sequence reads: CASSLADSKNYGYTF. DNA of the CDR3: TGTGCCAGCAGCTTAGCCGACAGCAAAAACTATGGCTACACCTTC.

This rearrangement joins TRBV6-5 to TRBJ1-1; the D gene is possibly TRBD1 (6 bases). Germline CDR1 reads MNHEY; CDR2 reads SVGAGI. This CDR3 region has 14 residues. Trimming cost V 2 bases and J 8 bases, with 15 bases left between them. As DNA, the CDR3 is TGTGCCAGCAGTTACCAGTCCCTCAGGGGAGAAGCTTTCTTT. Translated, it gives CASSYQSLRGEAFF.

The rearrangement joins TRBV7-2 to TRBJ2-7; 10 bases align to TRBD1. Germline lookup yields CDR1 SGHTA and CDR2 FQGNSA. Trimming removed 1 base from V and 7 bases from J; junction bases left unmatched: 7. The CDR3 spans 15 residues. The CDR3 DNA sequence: TGTGCCAGCAGCTTAGGCGGGACAGGGGAGTGGGAGCAGTACTTC. Its protein is CASSLGGTGEWEQYF.

This chain joins TRBV19 and TRBJ1-6; 10 nucleotides match TRBD1. J lost 11 bases, V lost 6 bases, and 4 bases had no gene match. The CDR3 is made up of 13 amino acids. CDR1 and CDR2 (germline): LNHDA, SQIVND (reference sequence). CDR3 DNA sequence: TGTGCCAGTAGGGTGGACAGGGGGGCACCCCTCCACTTT. This gives the protein CASRVDRGAPLHF. Full variable domain (remainder filled in from reference TRBV19 and TRBJ1-6): DGGITQSPKYLFRKEGQNVTLSCEQNLNHDAMYWYRQDPGQGLRLIYYSQIVNDFQKGDIAEGYSVSREKKESFPLTVTSAQKNPTAFYLCASRVDRGAPLHFGNGTRLTVT.

The chain employs TRBV6-5 and TRBJ2-7, with D unclear. The V and J ends lost 2 bases and 6 bases respectively, with 11 bases between them. CDR3 length: 13 amino acids. Germline V gene lookup returns CDR1 MNHEY and CDR2 SVGAGI. CDR3 nucleotides: TGTGCCAGCAGTTACCGTCACTTCGGCGAGCAGTACTTC. Encoded protein: CASSYRHFGEQYF.

The V call is TRBV5-8, the J call TRBJ1-6, with D possibly being TRBD1 (5 bases). The CDR3 runs to 15 residues. In germline, CDR1 is SGHTS, CDR2 YDEGEE. V dropped 4 bases and J dropped 9 bases, with 17 bases sitting between them. The CDR3 sequence: CASSRTGLGGSPLHF. CDR3 in DNA: TGTGCCAGCAGCCGAACGGGATTGGGGGGTTCACCCCTCCACTTT. Drawing the rest from reference TRBV5-8 and TRBJ1-6, the complete variable domain is EAGVTQSPTHLIKTRGQQATLRCSPISGHTSVYWYQQALGLGLQFLLWYDEGEERNRGNFPPRFSGRQFPNYSSELNVNALELEDSALYLCASSRTGLGGSPLHFGNGTRLTVT.

This clone appeared a single time. The junction shows a germline mismatch at one end, possibly a read error. J is TRBJ1-1 and V is TRBV13; D might be TRBD1 (6 bases). CDR1 and CDR2 (germline): PRHDT, FYEKMQ (reference sequence). This CDR3 contains 16 residues. DNA for the CDR3: TGTGCCAGCAGCCTAGGGTTGCGGGGGCTGGGCACTGAAGCTTTCTTT. Encoded protein: CASSLGLRGLGTEAFF.

The table lists this clone with a few counts. The rearrangement links TRBV24-1 to TRBJ2-7; D perhaps matches TRBD1 (6 bases). The CDR3 has 16 residues. The V end was cut by 3 bases, the J end by 2 bases, with 16 bases between. Germline V CDR1 and CDR2: KGHDR, SFDVKD. The CDR3 coding sequence is TGTGCCACCAGTGATCTTAGGGACACGCAAACCTACGAGCAGTACTTC. Encoded protein: CATSDLRDTQTYEQYF.